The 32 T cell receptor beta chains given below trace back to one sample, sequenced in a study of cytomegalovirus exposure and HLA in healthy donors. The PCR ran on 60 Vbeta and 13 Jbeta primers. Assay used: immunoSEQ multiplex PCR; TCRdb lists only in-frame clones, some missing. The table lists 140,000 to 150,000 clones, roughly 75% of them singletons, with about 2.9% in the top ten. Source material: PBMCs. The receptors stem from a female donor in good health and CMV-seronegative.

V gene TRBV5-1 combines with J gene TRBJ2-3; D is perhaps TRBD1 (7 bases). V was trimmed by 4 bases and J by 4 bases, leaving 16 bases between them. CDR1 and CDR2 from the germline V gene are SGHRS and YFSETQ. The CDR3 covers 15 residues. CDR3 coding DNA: TGCGCCAGCAGCAGGGAGGTGGGACAGTCAGATACGCAGTATTTT. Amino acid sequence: CASSREVGQSDTQYF.

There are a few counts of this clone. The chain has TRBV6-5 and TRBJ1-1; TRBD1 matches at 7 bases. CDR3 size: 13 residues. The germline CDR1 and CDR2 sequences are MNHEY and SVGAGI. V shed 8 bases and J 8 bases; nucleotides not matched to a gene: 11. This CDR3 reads CASSRPGQKEAFF. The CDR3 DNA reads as TGTGCCAGCTCTAGACCGGGACAGAAAGAAGCTTTCTTT.

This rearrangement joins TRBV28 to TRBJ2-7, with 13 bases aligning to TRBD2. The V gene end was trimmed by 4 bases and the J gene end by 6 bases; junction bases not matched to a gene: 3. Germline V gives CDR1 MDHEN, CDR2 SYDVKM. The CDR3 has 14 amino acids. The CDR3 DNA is TGTGCCAGCAGTTCTCGGACTAGCGGGGGCGAGCAGTACTTC. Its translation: CASSSRTSGGEQYF.

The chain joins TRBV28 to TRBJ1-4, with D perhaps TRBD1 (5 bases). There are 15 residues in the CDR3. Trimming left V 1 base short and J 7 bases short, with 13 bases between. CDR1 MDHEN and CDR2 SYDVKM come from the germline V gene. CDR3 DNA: TGTGCCAGCAGTTTATTGGGCAGGGAAAGTGAAAAACTGTTTTTT. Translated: CASSLLGRESEKLFF. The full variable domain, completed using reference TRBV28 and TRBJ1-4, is DVKVTQSSRYLVKRTGEKVFLECVQDMDHENMFWYRQDPGLGLRLIYFSYDVKMKEKGDIPEGYSVSREKKERFSLILESASTNQTSMYLCASSLLGRESEKLFFGSGTQLSVL.

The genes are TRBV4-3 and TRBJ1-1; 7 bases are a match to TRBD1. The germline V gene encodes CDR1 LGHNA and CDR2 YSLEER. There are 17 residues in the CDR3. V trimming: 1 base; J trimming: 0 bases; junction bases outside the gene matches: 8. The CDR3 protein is CASSQAFLGQVNTEAFF. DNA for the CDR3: TGCGCCAGCAGCCAAGCTTTTCTTGGACAGGTGAACACTGAAGCTTTCTTT.

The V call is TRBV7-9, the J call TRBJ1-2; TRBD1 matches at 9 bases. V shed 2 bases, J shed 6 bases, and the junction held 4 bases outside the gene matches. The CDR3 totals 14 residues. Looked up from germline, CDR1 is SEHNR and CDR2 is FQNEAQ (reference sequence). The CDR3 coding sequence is TGTGCCAGCAGCTTATCTAGGACAGGGGATGGCTACACCTTC. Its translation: CASSLSRTGDGYTF.

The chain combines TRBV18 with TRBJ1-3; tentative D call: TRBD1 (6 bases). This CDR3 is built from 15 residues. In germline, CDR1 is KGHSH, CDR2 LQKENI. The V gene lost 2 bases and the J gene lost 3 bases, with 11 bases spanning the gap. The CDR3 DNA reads TGTGCCAGCTCACCAATTGGGGGCTATGGAAACACCATATATTTT. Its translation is CASSPIGGYGNTIYF.

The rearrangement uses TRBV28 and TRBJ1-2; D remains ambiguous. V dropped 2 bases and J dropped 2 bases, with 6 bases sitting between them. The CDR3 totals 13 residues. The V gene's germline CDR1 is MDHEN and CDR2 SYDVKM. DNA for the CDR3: TGTGCCAGCAGTTTAAGAGCCAACTATGGCTACACCTTC. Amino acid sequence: CASSLRANYGYTF.

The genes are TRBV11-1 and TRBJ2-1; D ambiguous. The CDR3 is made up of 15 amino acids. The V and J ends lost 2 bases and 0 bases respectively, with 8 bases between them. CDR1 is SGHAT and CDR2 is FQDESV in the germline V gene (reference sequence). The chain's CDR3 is CASSLLSSSYNEQFF. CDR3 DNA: TGTGCCAGCAGCTTACTGTCTAGCTCCTACAATGAGCAGTTCTTC.

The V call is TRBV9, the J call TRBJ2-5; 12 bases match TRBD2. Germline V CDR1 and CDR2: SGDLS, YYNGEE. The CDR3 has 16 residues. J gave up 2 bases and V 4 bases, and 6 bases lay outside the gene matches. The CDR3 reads CASSPRGLAGQETQYF. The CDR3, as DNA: TGTGCCAGCAGCCCCCGCGGACTAGCGGGGCAAGAGACCCAGTACTTC.

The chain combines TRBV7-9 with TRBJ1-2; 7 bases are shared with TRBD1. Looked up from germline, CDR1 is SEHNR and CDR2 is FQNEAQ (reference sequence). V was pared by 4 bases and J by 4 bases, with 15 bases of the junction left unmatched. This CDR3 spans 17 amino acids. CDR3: CASSSRVPGQNFYGYTF. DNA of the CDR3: TGTGCCAGCAGCTCCCGCGTCCCGGGACAGAATTTCTATGGCTACACCTTC.

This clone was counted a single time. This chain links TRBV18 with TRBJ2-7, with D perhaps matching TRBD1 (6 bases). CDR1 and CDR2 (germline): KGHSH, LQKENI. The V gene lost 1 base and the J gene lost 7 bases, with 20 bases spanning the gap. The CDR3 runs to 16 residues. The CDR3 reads CASSPRRGEMRGEQYF. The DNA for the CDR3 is TGTGCCAGCTCACCACGCAGGGGCGAGATGAGGGGGGAGCAGTACTTC. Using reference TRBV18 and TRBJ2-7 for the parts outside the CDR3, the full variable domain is NAGVMQNPRHLVRRRGQEARLRCSPMKGHSHVYWYRQLPEEGLKFMVYLQKENIIDESGMPKERFSAEFPKEGPSILRIQQVVRGDSAAYFCASSPRRGEMRGEQYFGPGTRLTVT.

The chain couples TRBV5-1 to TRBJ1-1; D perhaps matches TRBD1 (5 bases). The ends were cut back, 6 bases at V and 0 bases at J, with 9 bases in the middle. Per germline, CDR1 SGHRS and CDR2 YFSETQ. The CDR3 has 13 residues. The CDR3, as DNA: TGCGCCAGCAAACGGGGGATGAACACTGAAGCTTTCTTT. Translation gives CASKRGMNTEAFF.

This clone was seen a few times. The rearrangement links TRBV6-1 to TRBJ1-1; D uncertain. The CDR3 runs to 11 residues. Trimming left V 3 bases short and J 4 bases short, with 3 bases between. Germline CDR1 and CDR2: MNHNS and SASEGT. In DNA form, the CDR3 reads TGTGCCAGCAGTGACGTCACTGAAGCTTTCTTT. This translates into CASSDVTEAFF.

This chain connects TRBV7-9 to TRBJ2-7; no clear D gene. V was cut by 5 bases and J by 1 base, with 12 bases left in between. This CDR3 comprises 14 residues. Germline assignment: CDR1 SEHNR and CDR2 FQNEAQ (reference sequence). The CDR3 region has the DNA TGTGCCAGCAGCACCGCCCCGCGGTCCTACGAGCAGTACTTC. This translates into CASSTAPRSYEQYF.

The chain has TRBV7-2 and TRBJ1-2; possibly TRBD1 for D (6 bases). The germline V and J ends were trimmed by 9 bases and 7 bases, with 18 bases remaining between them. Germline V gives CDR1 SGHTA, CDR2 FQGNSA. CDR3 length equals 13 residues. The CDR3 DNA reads TGTGCCAGTCTAGAGCACACAGGGCGTGGCTACACCTTC. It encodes CASLEHTGRGYTF.

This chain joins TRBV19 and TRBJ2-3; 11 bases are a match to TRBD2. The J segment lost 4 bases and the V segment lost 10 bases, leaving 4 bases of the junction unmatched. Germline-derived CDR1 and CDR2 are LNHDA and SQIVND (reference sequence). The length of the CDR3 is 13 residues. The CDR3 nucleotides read TGTGCCACTAGCGGGAGGTGGTCAGATACGCAGTATTTT. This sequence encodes CATSGRWSDTQYF.

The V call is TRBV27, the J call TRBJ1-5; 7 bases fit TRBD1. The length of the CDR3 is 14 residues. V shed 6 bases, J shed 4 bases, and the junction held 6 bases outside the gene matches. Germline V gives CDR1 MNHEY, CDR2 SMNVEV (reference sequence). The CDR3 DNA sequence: TGTGCCAGCAGGCCGACAGGGACGAATCAGCCCCAGCATTTT. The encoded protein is CASRPTGTNQPQHF.

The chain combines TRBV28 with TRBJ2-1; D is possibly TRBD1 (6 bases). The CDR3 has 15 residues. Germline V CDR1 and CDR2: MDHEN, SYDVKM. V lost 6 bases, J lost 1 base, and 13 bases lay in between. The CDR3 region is CASSQGSFSYNEQFF. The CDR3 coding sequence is TGTGCCAGCAGCCAGGGGAGCTTTTCCTACAATGAGCAGTTCTTC.

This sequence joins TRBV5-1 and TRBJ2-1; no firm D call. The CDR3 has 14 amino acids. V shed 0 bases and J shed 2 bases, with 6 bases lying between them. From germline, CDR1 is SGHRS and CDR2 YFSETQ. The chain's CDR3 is CASSLATAYNEQFF. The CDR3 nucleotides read TGCGCCAGCAGCTTGGCTACAGCCTACAATGAGCAGTTCTTC.

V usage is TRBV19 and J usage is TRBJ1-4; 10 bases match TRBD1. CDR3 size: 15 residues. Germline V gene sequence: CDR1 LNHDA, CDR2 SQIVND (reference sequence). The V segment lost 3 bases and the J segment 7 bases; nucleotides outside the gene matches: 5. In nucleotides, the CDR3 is TGTGCCAGTAGTATGGTGACAGGGGGCTTTGAAAAACTGTTTTTT. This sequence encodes CASSMVTGGFEKLFF.

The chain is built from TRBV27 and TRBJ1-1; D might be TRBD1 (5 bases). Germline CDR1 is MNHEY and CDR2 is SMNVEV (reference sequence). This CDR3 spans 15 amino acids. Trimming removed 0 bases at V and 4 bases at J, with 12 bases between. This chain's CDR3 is CASSLSARGSTEAFF. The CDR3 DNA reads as TGTGCCAGCAGTTTATCGGCCCGGGGGAGCACTGAAGCTTTCTTT.

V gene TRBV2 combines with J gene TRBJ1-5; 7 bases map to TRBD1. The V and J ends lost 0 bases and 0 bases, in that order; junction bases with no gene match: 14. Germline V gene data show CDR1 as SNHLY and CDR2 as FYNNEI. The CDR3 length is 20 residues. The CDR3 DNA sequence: TGTGCCAGCAGTGAAGCGCTAAGGACAGGAGAGATTTATAGCAATCAGCCCCAGCATTTT. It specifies CASSEALRTGEIYSNQPQHF.

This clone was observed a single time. The CDR3 nucleotides are TGTGCCAGCAGCTTGGACAGGGTGGGAGAGCAGTTCTTC. Its protein product is CASSLDRVGEQFF. The chain has TRBV7-3 and TRBJ2-1; 8 nucleotides line up with TRBD1. The CDR3 consists of 13 residues. CDR1 is SGHTA and CDR2 is FQGTGA in the germline V gene. The J segment lost 10 bases and the V segment lost 3 bases, leaving 5 bases of the junction unmatched.

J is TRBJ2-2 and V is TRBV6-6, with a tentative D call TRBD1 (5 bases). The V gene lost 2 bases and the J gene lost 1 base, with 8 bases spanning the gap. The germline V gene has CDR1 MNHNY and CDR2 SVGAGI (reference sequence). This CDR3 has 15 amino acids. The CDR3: CASSYRQKNTGELFF. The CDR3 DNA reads TGTGCCAGCAGTTACCGACAGAAGAACACCGGGGAGCTGTTTTTT.

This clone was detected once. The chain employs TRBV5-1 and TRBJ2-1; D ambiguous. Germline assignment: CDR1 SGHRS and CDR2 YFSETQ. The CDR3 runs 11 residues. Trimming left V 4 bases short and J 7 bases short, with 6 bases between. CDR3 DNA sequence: TGCGCCAGCAGCATTACAAATGAGCAGTTCTTC. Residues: CASSITNEQFF. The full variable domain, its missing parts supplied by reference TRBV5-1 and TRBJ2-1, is KAGVTQTPRYLIKTRGQQVTLSCSPISGHRSVSWYQQTPGQGLQFLFEYFSETQRNKGNFPGRFSGRQFSNSRSEMNVSTLELGDSALYLCASSITNEQFFGPGTRLTVL.

The CDR3 loop is CSAIGLYEQYF. DNA of the CDR3: TGCAGTGCTATAGGACTCTACGAGCAGTACTTC. The chain carries TRBV20-1 and TRBJ2-7, with D tentatively TRBD2 (5 bases). Looked up from germline, CDR1 is DFQATT and CDR2 is SNEGSKA (reference sequence). V was shortened by 4 bases and J by 3 bases, with 7 bases between the two germline ends. The CDR3 is 11 amino acids.

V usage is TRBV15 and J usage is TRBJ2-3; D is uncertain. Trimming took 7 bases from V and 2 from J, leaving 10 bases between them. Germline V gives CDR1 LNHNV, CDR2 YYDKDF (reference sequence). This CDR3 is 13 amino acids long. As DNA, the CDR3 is TGTGCCACCAACACAGCTCCCACAGATACGCAGTATTTT. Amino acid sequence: CATNTAPTDTQYF.

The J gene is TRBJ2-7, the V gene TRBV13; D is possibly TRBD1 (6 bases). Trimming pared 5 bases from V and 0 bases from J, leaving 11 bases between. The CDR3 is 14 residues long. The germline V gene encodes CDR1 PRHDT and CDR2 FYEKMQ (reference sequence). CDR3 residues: CASSPGQRSYEQYF. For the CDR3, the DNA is TGTGCCAGCAGCCCCGGACAGCGCTCCTACGAGCAGTACTTC.

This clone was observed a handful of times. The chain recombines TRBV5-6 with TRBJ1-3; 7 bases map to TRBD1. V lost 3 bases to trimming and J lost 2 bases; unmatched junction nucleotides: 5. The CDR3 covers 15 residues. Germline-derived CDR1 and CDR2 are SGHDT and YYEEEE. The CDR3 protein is CASSSPTGTGNTIYF. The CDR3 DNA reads TGTGCCAGCAGCTCGCCGACAGGGACTGGAAACACCATATATTTT. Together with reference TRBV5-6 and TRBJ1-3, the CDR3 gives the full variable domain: DAGVTQSPTHLIKTRGQQVTLRCSPKSGHDTVSWYQQALGQGPQFIFQYYEEEERQRGNFPDRFSGHQFPNYSSELNVNALLLGDSALYLCASSSPTGTGNTIYFGEGSWLTVV.

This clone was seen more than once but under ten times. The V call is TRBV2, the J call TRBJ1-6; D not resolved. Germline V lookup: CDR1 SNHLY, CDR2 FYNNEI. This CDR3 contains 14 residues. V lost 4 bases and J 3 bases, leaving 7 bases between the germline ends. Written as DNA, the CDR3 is TGTGCCAGCAGTGGTTATCTCTATAATTCACCCCTCCACTTT. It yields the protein CASSGYLYNSPLHF.

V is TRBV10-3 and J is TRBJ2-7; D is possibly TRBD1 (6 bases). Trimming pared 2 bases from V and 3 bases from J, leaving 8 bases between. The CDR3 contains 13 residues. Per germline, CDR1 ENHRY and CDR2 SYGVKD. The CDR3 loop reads CAISEDRFYEQYF. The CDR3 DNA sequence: TGTGCCATCAGTGAGGACAGGTTCTACGAGCAGTACTTC.